A selection of T cell receptor beta chains follows, all from one sample in a study of T cell responses to AZD1222 COVID-19 vaccine. Method: immunoSEQ multiplex PCR; TCRdb's copy keeps in-frame clones and lacks some. The sample holds about 66,000 clones; 65% to 80% are singletons and the top ten take less than 4.5%. This sample comprised peripheral blood, obtained 28 days after the second AZD1222 dose. These receptor sequences come from an adult who received the AZD1222 COVID-19 vaccine. CDR3s include the opening cysteine and the closing phenylalanine or tryptophan. Fields, in order: J gene, V gene, D gene, clone size, CDR3 protein, CDR3 DNA. A D gene is named only where the DNA matches it firmly. Some rows have no size entry. The others give once, few or many, or a class for an expanded clone.

TRBJ2-1	TRBV12-3/TRBV12-4	.	.	CASTPLRWNEQFF	TGTGCCAGCACCCCCCTTAGGTGGAATGAGCAGTTCTTC
TRBJ1-1	TRBV11-3	TRBD1	.	CASSSAQGAAFF	TGTGCCAGCAGCTCCGCACAGGGGGCAGCTTTCTTT
TRBJ2-3	TRBV6-2/TRBV6-3	.	.	CASSARRGVYTQYF	TGTGCCAGCAGTGCACGACGAGGGGTTTATACGCAGTATTTT
TRBJ1-1	TRBV7-9	.	.	CASSLAGKSEAFF	TGTGCCAGCAGCTTAGCGGGGAAAAGTGAAGCTTTCTTT
TRBJ1-1	TRBV18	.	.	CASSPGRQTEAFF	TGTGCCAGCTCACCTGGACGACAAACTGAAGCTTTCTTT
TRBJ1-2	TRBV6-5	TRBD1	.	CASSRTGENNYTF	TGTGCCAGCAGTCGGACAGGGGAGAATAACTACACCTTC
TRBJ2-7	TRBV11-2	.	.	CASSLAENDYEQYF	TGTGCCAGCAGCTTAGCGGAGAACGACTACGAGCAGTACTTC
TRBJ1-1	TRBV6-5	.	.	CASSSLRGGAETEAFF	TGTGCCAGCAGTTCCCTAAGGGGAGGGGCCGAGACTGAAGCTTTCTTT
TRBJ2-3	TRBV10-1	TRBD2	.	CASSDAGGGTDTQYF	TGCGCCAGCAGTGACGCGGGGGGGGGCACAGATACGCAGTATTTT
TRBJ2-2	TRBV19	.	.	CASRTNTGELFF	TGTGCCAGTAGGACAAACACCGGGGAGCTGTTTTTT
TRBJ2-5	TRBV5-1	.	.	CASSSQETQYF	TGCGCCAGCAGCTCCCAAGAGACCCAGTACTTC
TRBJ1-1	TRBV3-1/TRBV3-2	.	.	CASSPSERNTEAFF	TGTGCCAGCAGCCCCTCGGAAAGGAACACTGAAGCTTTCTTT
TRBJ1-3	TRBV11-3	.	.	CASSLDGRESGNTIYF	TGTGCCAGCAGCTTAGACGGCAGGGAGTCTGGAAACACCATATATTTT
TRBJ2-3	TRBV6-5	TRBD2	few	CASRGVIAGSDTQYF	TGTGCCAGCCGGGGGGTGATAGCGGGTTCAGATACGCAGTATTTT
TRBJ1-2	TRBV5-1	TRBD1	.	CASSGGQARGFGYTF	TGCGCCAGCAGCGGCGGACAGGCCAGAGGGTTTGGCTACACCTTC
TRBJ1-2	TRBV6-1	.	.	CASGGTFYGYTF	TGTGCCAGCGGAGGGACTTTTTATGGCTACACCTTC
TRBJ2-6	TRBV28	.	.	CASSPPTGSSGANVLTF	TGTGCCAGCAGTCCCCCTACAGGGAGCTCTGGGGCCAACGTCCTGACTTTC
TRBJ2-6	TRBV11-3	.	.	CASSPTRANVLTF	TGTGCCAGCAGCCCGACAAGGGCCAACGTCCTGACTTTC
TRBJ1-6	TRBV6-5	.	.	CASMDSSYNSPLHF	TGTGCCAGCATGGACAGCTCCTATAATTCACCCCTCCACTTT
TRBJ1-2	TRBV3-1/TRBV3-2	.	.	CASSQDSGNGYGYTF	TGTGCCAGCAGCCAAGATTCAGGGAACGGCTATGGCTACACCTTC
TRBJ2-7	TRBV11-3	.	.	CASSPPGTPRDEQYF	TGTGCCAGCAGCCCTCCCGGGACCCCGCGGGACGAGCAGTACTTC
TRBJ2-7	TRBV19	.	.	CASSIGANYEQYF	TGTGCCAGTAGTATCGGGGCAAACTACGAGCAGTACTTC
TRBJ2-1	TRBV7-8	.	.	CASSTRREKDNEQFF	TGTGCCAGCAGCACCCGGAGGGAGAAGGACAATGAGCAGTTCTTC
TRBJ1-4	TRBV11-3	.	once	CASSLGPNNEKLFF	TGTGCCAGCAGCTTGGGGCCGAATAATGAAAAACTGTTTTTT
TRBJ1-2	TRBV7-2	.	once	CASSTTGFDGYTF	TGTGCCAGCAGCACCACAGGGTTCGATGGCTACACCTTC
TRBJ1-1	TRBV28	.	.	CASSAAGTPEAFF	TGTGCCAGCAGTGCGGCCGGGACTCCCGAAGCTTTCTTT
TRBJ2-3	TRBV28	.	.	CASERGDTQYF	TGTGCCAGCGAGAGGGGCGATACGCAGTATTTT
TRBJ1-1	TRBV19	TRBD1	.	CASSMTGVNTEAFF	TGTGCCAGTAGTATGACAGGGGTGAACACTGAAGCTTTCTTT
TRBJ2-3	TRBV19	TRBD2	.	CASSITSGGEFSTDTQYF	TGTGCCAGTAGTATCACTAGCGGGGGCGAATTTAGCACAGATACGCAGTATTTT
TRBJ2-3	TRBV3-1/TRBV3-2	.	.	CASSGTSTDTQYF	TGTGCCAGCAGCGGGACTAGCACAGATACGCAGTATTTT
TRBJ2-7	TRBV28	TRBD2	.	CASSYAGGRTNYEQYF	TGTGCCAGCAGTTACGCGGGAGGGCGAACCAACTACGAGCAGTACTTC
TRBJ2-1	TRBV7-8	.	.	CASSSAGQLYNEQFF	TGTGCCAGCAGCTCAGCGGGACAGCTCTACAATGAGCAGTTCTTC
TRBJ1-5	TRBV10-3	.	once	CAISPDLTQPQHF	TGTGCCATCAGTCCCGACTTAACGCAGCCCCAGCATTTT
TRBJ2-7	TRBV12-3/TRBV12-4	TRBD1	.	CASSRTGSYEQYF	TGTGCCAGCAGTCGGACAGGGTCCTACGAGCAGTACTTC
TRBJ2-3	TRBV28	.	.	CASRRDRGTDTQYF	TGTGCCAGCAGGAGGGACCGAGGCACAGATACGCAGTATTTT
TRBJ1-1	TRBV5-1	TRBD1	.	CASSLNRGNTEAFF	TGCGCCAGCAGCCTAAACAGGGGGAACACTGAAGCTTTCTTT
TRBJ2-5	TRBV2	.	.	CASGRSDGQTQYF	TGTGCCAGCGGGAGGAGCGACGGTCAGACCCAGTACTTC
TRBJ2-1	TRBV11-3	TRBD2	.	CASSGGGSYNEQFF	TGTGCCAGCAGCGGGGGGGGTTCTTACAATGAGCAGTTCTTC
TRBJ2-1	TRBV6-6	.	.	CASSTGASWGEQFF	TGTGCCAGCAGTACTGGGGCTTCTTGGGGGGAGCAGTTCTTC
TRBJ2-7	TRBV11-2	TRBD1	.	CASSLASGQIYEQYF	TGTGCCAGCAGCTTAGCCTCGGGACAGATCTACGAGCAGTACTTC
TRBJ2-3	TRBV9	TRBD1	.	CASSVGQGLIHTQYF	TGTGCCAGCAGCGTCGGACAGGGGTTGATTCATACGCAGTATTTT